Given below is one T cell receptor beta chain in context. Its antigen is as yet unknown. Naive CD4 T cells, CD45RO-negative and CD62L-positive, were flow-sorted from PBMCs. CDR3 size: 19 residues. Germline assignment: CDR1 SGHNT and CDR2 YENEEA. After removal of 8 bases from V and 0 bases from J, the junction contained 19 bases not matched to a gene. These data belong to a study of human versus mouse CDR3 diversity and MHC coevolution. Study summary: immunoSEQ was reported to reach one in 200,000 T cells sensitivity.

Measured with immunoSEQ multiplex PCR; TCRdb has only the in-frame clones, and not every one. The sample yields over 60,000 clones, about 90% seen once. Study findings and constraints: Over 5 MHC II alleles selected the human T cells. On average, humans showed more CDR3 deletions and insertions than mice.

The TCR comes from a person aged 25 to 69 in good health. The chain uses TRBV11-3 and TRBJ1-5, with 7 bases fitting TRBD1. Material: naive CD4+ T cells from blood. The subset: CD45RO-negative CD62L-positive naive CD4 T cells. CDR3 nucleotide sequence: TGTGCCAGCGGCCCCCCGACAGGGTGGAGGGTTTATAGCAATCAGCCCCAGCATTTT. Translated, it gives CASGPPTGWRVYSNQPQHF.